Below are 32 T cell receptor beta chains sequenced from a single sample in a study of T cells after yellow fever vaccination. TCRdb ran MiXCR on the 5' RACE reads and lists one entry per CDR3 protein. Of about 320,000 distinct CDR3 sequences listed, about 10% are singletons. The specimen comprised CD4+ T cells sorted from PBMCs, sampled 45 days after the yellow fever booster vaccination. These receptor sequences come from a man aged 18 to 29 who received the YFV17D yellow fever vaccine.

This chain joins TRBV7-9 and TRBJ2-3, with TRBD2 matching 8 bases. V gave up 1 base and J gave up 7 bases; unmatched junction bases: 7. The CDR3 is 15 amino acids. Per germline, CDR1 SEHNR and CDR2 FQNEAQ (reference sequence). Here the CDR3 DNA reads TGTGCCAGCAGCTTAGTGCGGGGGGCGGGGAATACGCAGTATTTT. It encodes CASSLVRGAGNTQYF.

This clonotype was counted a few times. The V gene is TRBV4-1, the J gene TRBJ1-5; maybe TRBD1 (5 bases). The CDR3 has 15 residues. V was shortened by 2 bases and J by 7 bases, with 15 bases between the two germline ends. CDR1 MGHRA and CDR2 YSYEKL come from the germline V gene. CDR3 coding DNA: TGCGCCAGCAGCCAAAGGGGTACGATGGACCAGCCCCAGCATTTT. It encodes CASSQRGTMDQPQHF.

The rearrangement joins TRBV7-3 to TRBJ2-3, with D uncertain. The CDR3 length is 14 residues. V lost 1 base to trimming and J lost 6 bases, with 11 bases between them. Germline CDR1 and CDR2: SGHTA and FQGTGA. This chain's CDR3 is CASSLNAQADTQYF. The CDR3 bases are TGTGCCAGCAGCTTAAACGCGCAGGCTGATACGCAGTATTTT.

This rearrangement joins TRBV11-2 to TRBJ2-5; D may be TRBD1 or TRBD2 (5 bases each). This CDR3 has 13 amino acids. Trimming left V 3 bases short and J 5 bases short, with 10 bases between. Germline lookup yields CDR1 SGHAT and CDR2 FQNNGV. The CDR3 reads CASSFGGWETQYF. The CDR3 coding sequence is TGTGCCAGCAGCTTTGGGGGTTGGGAGACCCAGTACTTC.

The J gene is TRBJ2-3, the V gene TRBV7-2; no reliable D call. V gave up 2 bases and J gave up 1 base, with 7 bases separating them. Looked up from germline, CDR1 is SGHTA and CDR2 is FQGNSA. The CDR3 covers 14 residues. CDR3 DNA sequence: TGTGCCAGCAGCTTACCTCCTGGCACAGATACGCAGTATTTT. Translated, it gives CASSLPPGTDTQYF.

The chain employs TRBV6-5 and TRBJ1-2; D might be TRBD1 (5 bases). This CDR3 is built from 15 residues. V lost 7 bases and J 0 bases, leaving 15 bases between the germline ends. The germline CDR1 and CDR2 sequences are MNHEY and SVGAGI. The CDR3 here is CASIPGGSPNYGYTF. The CDR3 DNA reads as TGTGCCAGCATTCCTGGGGGGAGCCCTAACTATGGCTACACCTTC.

This clonotype was counted at least ten times. V and J are TRBV7-2 and TRBJ2-5; TRBD2 agrees at 11 bases. The length of the CDR3 is 16 residues. Germline CDR1 and CDR2: SGHTA and FQGNSA. J was trimmed by 7 bases and V by 5 bases; bases with no gene match: 12. CDR3 amino acids: CASSAPGSGGVGTQYF. In nucleotides, the CDR3 is TGTGCCAGCAGCGCCCCGGGTAGCGGGGGGGTCGGGACCCAGTACTTC.

This rearrangement joins TRBV20-1 to TRBJ1-2; tentative D call: TRBD1 (6 bases). Trimming cost V 7 bases and J 5 bases, with 26 bases left between them. The germline V gene has CDR1 DFQATT and CDR2 SNEGSKA (reference sequence). This CDR3 contains 16 residues. In nucleotides, the CDR3 is TGCAGTGTTGCAGGGGCAGCGGACGTTATGGGTTATGGCTACACCTTC. Encoded protein: CSVAGAADVMGYGYTF.

This rearrangement joins TRBV28 to TRBJ1-2; TRBD1 matches 9 bases. The CDR3 length is 15 residues. With V trimmed by 5 bases and J by 4 bases, 8 bases remained unmatched. Germline CDR1 is MDHEN and CDR2 is SYDVKM. This CDR3 reads CASSALGQGGYGYTF. CDR3 DNA sequence: TGTGCCAGCAGTGCTCTGGGACAGGGAGGCTATGGCTACACCTTC.

This clonotype was detected a few times. The chain links TRBV7-2 to TRBJ2-3; 8 bases agree with TRBD1. The germline V gene has CDR1 SGHTA and CDR2 FQGNSA. J was trimmed by 4 bases and V by 6 bases; bases with no gene match: 12. The CDR3 contains 16 residues. In DNA, the CDR3 is TGTGCCAGCAGTCCCTGGACAGGGAGGAGTTCAGATACGCAGTATTTT. This encodes CASSPWTGRSSDTQYF.

The chain has TRBV5-1 and TRBJ2-5; D is possibly TRBD1 (6 bases). Trimming cost V 4 bases and J 0 bases, with 10 bases left between them. This CDR3 comprises 14 residues. Germline V CDR1 and CDR2: SGHRS, YFSETQ. DNA of the CDR3: TGCGCCAGCAGCCCACAGGGTAACCAAGAGACCCAGTACTTC. Its protein is CASSPQGNQETQYF.

This clonotype was found many times. The chain links TRBV6-2 or TRBV6-3 to TRBJ2-2, with no clear D. The V gene's germline CDR1 is MNHEY and CDR2 SVGEGT. The germline V and J ends were trimmed by 6 bases and 7 bases, with 15 bases remaining between them. The CDR3 consists of 14 residues. The chain's CDR3 is CASRSVSRDGELFF. CDR3 in DNA: TGTGCCAGCAGATCCGTCAGTAGGGACGGGGAGCTGTTTTTT.

V and J are TRBV3-1 and TRBJ2-3; D tentatively fits TRBD1 or TRBD2 (6 bases each). Germline V lookup: CDR1 LGHDT, CDR2 YNNKEL (reference sequence). Trimming shortened V by 1 base and J by 4 bases, and 12 bases separated the two germline ends. The CDR3 covers 15 residues. In DNA form, the CDR3 reads TGTGCCAGCAGCCAAGTTCAGGGGACTGCAGATACGCAGTATTTT. It specifies CASSQVQGTADTQYF.

This clonotype was seen many times. The chain has TRBV7-9 and TRBJ1-2; no definite D call. With 5 bases removed from V and 3 bases from J, the gap between germline ends came to 10 bases. This CDR3 contains 13 residues. Looked up from germline, CDR1 is SEHNR and CDR2 is FQNEAQ (reference sequence). The CDR3 loop reads CASSRGPHYGYTF. CDR3 sequence (DNA): TGTGCCAGCAGCCGCGGGCCCCACTATGGCTACACCTTC.

The chain is built from TRBV29-1 and TRBJ2-7, with D possibly matching TRBD1 (6 bases). Trimming stripped 7 bases from V and 9 bases from J, with 22 bases between. The germline gives CDR1 SQVTM, CDR2 ANQGSEA. CDR3 length: 13 amino acids. The CDR3 protein is CSAAPGTPSGQYF. CDR3 bases: TGCAGCGCTGCCCCCGGGACACCCTCGGGGCAGTACTTC.

The J gene is TRBJ1-1, the V gene TRBV3-2; no check of the table's D call, TRBD1, against the DNA was made. TRBV3-2 is deemed a pseudogene. The CDR3 consists of 15 residues. This CDR3 is CASSQRQTRGTEAFF. The CDR3 bases are TGTGCCAGCAGCCAACGACAGACCCGTGGTACTGAAGCTTTCTTT.

V and J are TRBV20-1 and TRBJ2-5; D not resolved. The CDR3 length is 14 residues. Germline V gene lookup returns CDR1 DFQATT and CDR2 SNEGSKA (reference sequence). Trimming pared 5 bases from V and 5 bases from J, leaving 18 bases between. DNA for the CDR3: TGCAGTGCTCCCCCCCGGGCCCATCGGGAGACCCAGTACTTC. This encodes CSAPPRAHRETQYF.

The chain employs TRBV6-2 or TRBV6-3 and TRBJ2-5; D might be TRBD1 (5 bases). V lost 6 bases to trimming and J lost 1 base, with 15 bases between them. In germline, CDR1 is MNHEY, CDR2 SVGEGT. The CDR3 is 15 residues long. CDR3: CASRRFSGIQETQYF. The DNA of the CDR3 is TGTGCCAGCAGGAGATTCTCAGGGATCCAAGAGACCCAGTACTTC.

This clonotype has a single count. V is TRBV5-6 and J is TRBJ2-3; maybe TRBD1 (5 bases). Trimming shortened V by 4 bases and J by 5 bases, and 14 bases separated the two germline ends. The germline V gene encodes CDR1 SGHDT and CDR2 YYEEEE. CDR3 length equals 14 residues. In DNA, the CDR3 is TGTGCCAGCAGCCCCCGCACCAGGGAAGATACGCAGTATTTT. Its translation is CASSPRTREDTQYF.

This chain links TRBV6-1 with TRBJ2-5, with 7 nucleotides matching TRBD1. In germline, CDR1 is MNHNS, CDR2 SASEGT. Trimming at V came to 4 bases and at J to 1 base, leaving 3 bases not matched to a gene. CDR3 length: 14 amino acids. The CDR3 region is CASSADRIQETQYF. CDR3 in DNA: TGTGCCAGCAGTGCGGACAGGATCCAAGAGACCCAGTACTTC.

This clonotype was seen ten or more times. The chain couples TRBV5-1 to TRBJ1-2; tentative D call: TRBD1 (5 bases). Trimming cost V 2 bases and J 6 bases, with 17 bases left between them. The CDR3 has 15 residues. The V gene's germline CDR1 is SGHRS and CDR2 YFSETQ. The DNA of the CDR3 is TGCGCCAGCAGCTTTGGCGCAGGGCAAGGAAATGGCTACACCTTC. Its protein is CASSFGAGQGNGYTF. The full variable domain, its missing parts supplied by reference TRBV5-1 and TRBJ1-2, is KAGVTQTPRYLIKTRGQQVTLSCSPISGHRSVSWYQQTPGQGLQFLFEYFSETQRNKGNFPGRFSGRQFSNSRSEMNVSTLELGDSALYLCASSFGAGQGNGYTFGSGTRLTVV.

This clonotype was found a few times. The V and J genes are TRBV7-3 and TRBJ2-5, with 7 bases lining up with TRBD1. V shed 4 bases, J shed 3 bases, and the junction held 2 bases outside the gene matches. The CDR3 length is 13 residues. Looked up from germline, CDR1 is SGHTA and CDR2 is FQGTGA. The CDR3 coding sequence is TGTGCCAGCAGCTACACAGGGGAAGAGACCCAGTACTTC. Protein product: CASSYTGEETQYF.

This clonotype came up a few times. The V gene is TRBV15, the J gene TRBJ2-3, with D tentatively TRBD1 or TRBD2 (6 bases each). The CDR3 is 14 amino acids. Germline V lookup: CDR1 LNHNV, CDR2 YYDKDF (reference sequence). V lost 5 bases and J lost 5, with 14 bases in between. CDR3 DNA: TGTGCCACCAGCCCTGGAGGGGGTGAAGATACGCAGTATTTT. Encoded protein: CATSPGGGEDTQYF.

This chain links TRBV5-1 with TRBJ2-5; 10 bases map to TRBD1. J gave up 3 bases and V 4 bases, and 6 bases lay outside the gene matches. Germline assignment: CDR1 SGHRS and CDR2 YFSETQ. The CDR3 contains 15 residues. Here the CDR3 reads CASSKGTGVKETQYF. The CDR3 DNA is TGCGCCAGCAGCAAGGGGACAGGGGTCAAAGAGACCCAGTACTTC.

This clonotype was detected a few times. This chain links TRBV10-2 with TRBJ2-3, with D perhaps given as TRBD1 or TRBD2 (5 bases each). The CDR3 runs 16 residues. The germline gives CDR1 WSHSY, CDR2 SAAADI. V was shortened by 1 base and J by 4 bases, with 15 bases between the two germline ends. The CDR3 DNA follows: TGCGCCAGCAGTGAGTATGGGGACCTCGGGGCAGATACGCAGTATTTT. Translated, it gives CASSEYGDLGADTQYF.

This clonotype was found a few times. The chain uses TRBV12-3 or TRBV12-4 and TRBJ2-2, with D unresolved. The CDR3 loop spans 13 amino acids. The V and J ends lost 5 bases and 0 bases respectively, with 4 bases between them. The DNA for the CDR3 is TGTGCCAGCAGTAGGCCGAACACCGGGGAGCTGTTTTTT. Amino acids: CASSRPNTGELFF.

The CDR3 reads CASSWGLAGFQETQYF. The CDR3, as DNA: TGTGCCAGCAGTTGGGGACTAGCGGGTTTCCAAGAGACCCAGTACTTC. The genes are TRBV28 and TRBJ2-5, with 12 bases matching TRBD2. Germline V lookup: CDR1 MDHEN, CDR2 SYDVKM. The J segment lost 1 base and the V segment lost 4 bases, leaving 4 bases of the junction unmatched. The CDR3 contains 16 residues.

This clonotype appeared many times. The rearrangement joins TRBV20-1 to TRBJ2-7, with D unclear. With 3 bases removed from V and 6 bases from J, the gap between germline ends came to 15 bases. The CDR3 loop spans 13 amino acids. Germline V lookup: CDR1 DFQATT, CDR2 SNEGSKA (reference sequence). The CDR3 sequence is CSASTPLYGEQYF. The CDR3 DNA sequence: TGCAGTGCTAGTACACCCTTGTACGGCGAGCAGTACTTC.

Only a few counts were recorded for this clonotype. The chain combines TRBV5-1 with TRBJ2-3; 9 bases fit TRBD2. Trimming cost V 1 base and J 6 bases; bases outside gene matches: 9. CDR3 size: 16 residues. The germline V gene has CDR1 SGHRS and CDR2 YFSETQ. DNA of the CDR3: TGCGCCAGCAGCTTGCGCGGGGGGGCCTCGGTGGATACGCAGTATTTT. Translated, it gives CASSLRGGASVDTQYF.

This clonotype has more than one count but fewer than ten. The chain recombines TRBV7-9 with TRBJ2-2; D is possibly TRBD1 (5 bases). Trimming left V 5 bases short and J 0 bases short, with 16 bases between. The CDR3 spans 17 residues. Germline loops: CDR1 SEHNR, CDR2 FQNEAQ (reference sequence). CDR3 residues: CASSLLRQNPNTGELFF. The CDR3 DNA sequence: TGTGCCAGCAGCCTACTGAGACAGAACCCGAACACCGGGGAGCTGTTTTTT.

The chain carries TRBV18 and TRBJ1-2; D uncertain. Germline assignment: CDR1 KGHSH and CDR2 LQKENI. The length of the CDR3 is 13 residues. V shed 4 bases and J shed 0 bases, with 6 bases lying between them. The CDR3 protein is CASSQEANYGYTF. The CDR3 DNA follows: TGTGCCAGCTCACAGGAAGCTAACTATGGCTACACCTTC. Based on the CDR3 plus reference TRBV18 and TRBJ1-2, the full variable domain is NAGVMQNPRHLVRRRGQEARLRCSPMKGHSHVYWYRQLPEEGLKFMVYLQKENIIDESGMPKERFSAEFPKEGPSILRIQQVVRGDSAAYFCASSQEANYGYTFGSGTRLTVV.

The chain carries TRBV5-6 and TRBJ1-4; D ambiguous. Germline CDR1 SGHDT, CDR2 YYEEEE. The CDR3 sequence is 15 residues long. Trimming shortened V by 1 base and J by 0 bases, and 7 bases separated the two germline ends. The CDR3: CASSLWAATNEKLFF. The CDR3 nucleotides read TGTGCCAGCAGCTTGTGGGCAGCAACTAATGAAAAACTGTTTTTT.